This T cell receptor (beta chain) appears in the sequencing data of a study of preoperative IRX-2 immunotherapy in early breast cancer. Method: immunoSEQ multiplex PCR; TCRdb's copy keeps in-frame clones and lacks some. Found here are a few thousand clones, 69% of them singletons; the top ten hold just over 15%. The CDR3 has 17 amino acids. Looked up from germline, CDR1 is MNHGY and CDR2 is SAAAGT. With V trimmed by 6 bases and J by 3 bases, 15 bases remained unmatched. Treatment specified: preoperative locoregional IRX-2 cytokine immunotherapy. This phase Ib study tested locoregional IRX-2 cytokine immunotherapy given before surgery.

Sequencing was performed on tumor tissue, taken after IRX-2 immunotherapy. The V call is TRBV6-8, the J call TRBJ2-7; 9 positions agree with TRBD1. The sequence derives from a human donor with breast cancer. The CDR3 sequence: CASSTRDRAQAVYEQYF. The CDR3 DNA reads TGTGCCAGCAGCACCCGGGACAGGGCCCAAGCAGTCTACGAGCAGTACTTC.